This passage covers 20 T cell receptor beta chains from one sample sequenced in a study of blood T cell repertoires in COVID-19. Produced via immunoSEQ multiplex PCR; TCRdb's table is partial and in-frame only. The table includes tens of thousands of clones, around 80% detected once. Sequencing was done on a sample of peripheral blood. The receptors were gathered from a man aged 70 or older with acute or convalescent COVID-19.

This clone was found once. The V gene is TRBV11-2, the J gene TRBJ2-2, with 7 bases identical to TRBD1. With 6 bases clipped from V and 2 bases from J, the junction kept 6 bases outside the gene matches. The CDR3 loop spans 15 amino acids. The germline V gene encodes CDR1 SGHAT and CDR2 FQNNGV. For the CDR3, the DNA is TGTGCCAGCAGGGTCGGGACAGCAAACACCGGGGAGCTGTTTTTT. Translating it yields CASRVGTANTGELFF.

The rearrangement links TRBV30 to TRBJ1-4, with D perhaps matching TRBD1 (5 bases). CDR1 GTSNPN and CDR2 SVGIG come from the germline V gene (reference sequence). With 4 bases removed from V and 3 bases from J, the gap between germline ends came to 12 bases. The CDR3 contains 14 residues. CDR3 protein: CAWTSGIANEKLFF. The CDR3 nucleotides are TGTGCCTGGACCTCAGGGATCGCTAATGAAAAACTGTTTTTT.

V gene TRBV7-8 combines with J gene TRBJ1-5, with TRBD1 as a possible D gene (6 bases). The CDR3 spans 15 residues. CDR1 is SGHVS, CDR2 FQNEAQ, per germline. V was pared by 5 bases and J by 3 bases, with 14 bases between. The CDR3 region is CASSAYTGYNQPQHF. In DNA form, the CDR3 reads TGTGCCAGCAGCGCCTATACAGGGTACAATCAGCCCCAGCATTTT. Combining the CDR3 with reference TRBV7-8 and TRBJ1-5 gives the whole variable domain GAGVSQSPRYKVAKRGQDVALRCDPISGHVSLFWYQQALGQGPEFLTYFQNEAQLDKSGLPSDRFFAERPEGSVSTLKIQRTQQEDSAVYLCASSAYTGYNQPQHFGDGTRLSIL.

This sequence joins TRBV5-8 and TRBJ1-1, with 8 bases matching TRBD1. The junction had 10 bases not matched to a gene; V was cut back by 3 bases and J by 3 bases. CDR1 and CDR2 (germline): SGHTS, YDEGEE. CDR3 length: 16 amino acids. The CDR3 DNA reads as TGTGCCAGCAGCTCCGGACAGGGACTTCTACACACTGAAGCTTTCTTT. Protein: CASSSGQGLLHTEAFF.

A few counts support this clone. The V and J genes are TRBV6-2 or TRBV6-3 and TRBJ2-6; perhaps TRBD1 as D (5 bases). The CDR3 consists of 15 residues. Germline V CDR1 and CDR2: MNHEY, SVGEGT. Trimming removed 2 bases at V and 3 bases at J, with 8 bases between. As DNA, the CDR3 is TGTGCCAGCAGTTACAGACAGTATGGGGCCAACGTCCTGACTTTC. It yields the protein CASSYRQYGANVLTF.

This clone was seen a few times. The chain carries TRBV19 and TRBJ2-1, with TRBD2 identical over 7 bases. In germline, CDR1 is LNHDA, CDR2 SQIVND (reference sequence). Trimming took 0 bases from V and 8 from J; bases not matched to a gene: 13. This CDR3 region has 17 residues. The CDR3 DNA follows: TGTGCCAGTAGTATAGATCTAACCGGGAGGAGTAACGATGAGCAGTTCTTC. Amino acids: CASSIDLTGRSNDEQFF.

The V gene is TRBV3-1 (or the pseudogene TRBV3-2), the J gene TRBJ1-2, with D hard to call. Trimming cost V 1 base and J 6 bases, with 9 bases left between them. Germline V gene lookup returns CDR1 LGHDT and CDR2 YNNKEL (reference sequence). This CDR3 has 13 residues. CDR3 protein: CASSQVLRDGYTF. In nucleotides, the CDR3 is TGTGCCAGCAGCCAAGTTTTGAGAGATGGCTACACCTTC.

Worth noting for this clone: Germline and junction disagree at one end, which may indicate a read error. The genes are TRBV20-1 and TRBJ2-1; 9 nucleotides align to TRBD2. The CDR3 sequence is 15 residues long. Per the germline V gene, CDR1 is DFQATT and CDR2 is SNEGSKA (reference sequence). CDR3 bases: TGCAGTGCTACTGACATAGCGGGAGCCAACAACGAGCAGTTCTTC. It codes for CSATDIAGANNEQFF.

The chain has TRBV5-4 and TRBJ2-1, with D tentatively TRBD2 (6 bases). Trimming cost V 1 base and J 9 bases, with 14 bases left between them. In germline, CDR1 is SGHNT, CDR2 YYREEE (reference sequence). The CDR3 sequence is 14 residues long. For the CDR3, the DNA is TGTGCCAGCAGCTTGATGGGGGGTAAGGGTGAGCAGTTCTTC. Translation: CASSLMGGKGEQFF. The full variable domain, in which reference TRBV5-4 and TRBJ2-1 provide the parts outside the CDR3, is ETGVTQSPTHLIKTRGQQVTLRCSSQSGHNTVSWYQQALGQGPQFIFQYYREEENGRGNFPPRFSGLQFPNYSSELNVNALELDDSALYLCASSLMGGKGEQFFGPGTRLTVL.

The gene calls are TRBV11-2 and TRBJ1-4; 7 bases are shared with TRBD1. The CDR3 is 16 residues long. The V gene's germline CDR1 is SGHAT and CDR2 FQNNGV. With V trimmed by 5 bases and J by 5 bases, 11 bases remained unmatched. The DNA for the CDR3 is TGTGCCAGCAGCCTGCGAGGACAGGCGGTGAATGAAAAACTGTTTTTT. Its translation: CASSLRGQAVNEKLFF.

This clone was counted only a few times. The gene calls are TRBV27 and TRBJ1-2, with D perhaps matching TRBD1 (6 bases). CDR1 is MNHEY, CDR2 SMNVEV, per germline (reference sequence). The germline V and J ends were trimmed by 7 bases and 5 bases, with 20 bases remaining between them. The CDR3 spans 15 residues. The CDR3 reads CASTPDSLGVYGYTF. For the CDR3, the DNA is TGTGCCAGCACCCCGGACAGCCTAGGGGTTTATGGCTACACCTTC.

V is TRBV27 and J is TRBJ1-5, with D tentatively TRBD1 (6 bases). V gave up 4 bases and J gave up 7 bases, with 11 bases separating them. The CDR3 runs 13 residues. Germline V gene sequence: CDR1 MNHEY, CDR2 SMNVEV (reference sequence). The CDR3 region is CASSWTAKQPQHF. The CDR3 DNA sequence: TGTGCCAGCAGTTGGACAGCCAAGCAGCCCCAGCATTTT.

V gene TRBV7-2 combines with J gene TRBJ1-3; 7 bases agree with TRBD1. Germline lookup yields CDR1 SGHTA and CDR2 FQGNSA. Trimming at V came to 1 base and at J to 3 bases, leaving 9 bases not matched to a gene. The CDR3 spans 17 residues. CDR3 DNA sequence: TGTGCCAGCAGCTTAGTCGCCAGGGGGATTAGTGGAAACACCATATATTTT. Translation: CASSLVARGISGNTIYF.

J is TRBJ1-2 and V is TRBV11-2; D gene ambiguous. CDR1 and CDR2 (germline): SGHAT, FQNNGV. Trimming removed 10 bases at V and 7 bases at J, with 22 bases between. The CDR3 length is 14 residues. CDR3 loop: CANEPDDFLSGYTF. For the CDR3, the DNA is TGTGCCAACGAGCCAGACGACTTCTTGAGTGGCTACACCTTC.

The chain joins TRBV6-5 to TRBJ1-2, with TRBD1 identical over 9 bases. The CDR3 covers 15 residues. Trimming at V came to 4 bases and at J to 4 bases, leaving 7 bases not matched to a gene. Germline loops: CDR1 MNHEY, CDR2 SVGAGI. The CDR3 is CASSSSQGAAYGYTF. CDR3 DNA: TGTGCCAGCAGTTCCTCACAGGGGGCGGCCTATGGCTACACCTTC.

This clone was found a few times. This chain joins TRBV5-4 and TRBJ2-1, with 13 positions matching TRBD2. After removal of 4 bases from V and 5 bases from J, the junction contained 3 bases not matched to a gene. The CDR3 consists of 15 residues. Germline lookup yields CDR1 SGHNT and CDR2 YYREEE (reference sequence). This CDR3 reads CASSTLAGGNNEQFF. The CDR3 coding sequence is TGTGCCAGCAGCACACTAGCGGGAGGGAACAATGAGCAGTTCTTC.

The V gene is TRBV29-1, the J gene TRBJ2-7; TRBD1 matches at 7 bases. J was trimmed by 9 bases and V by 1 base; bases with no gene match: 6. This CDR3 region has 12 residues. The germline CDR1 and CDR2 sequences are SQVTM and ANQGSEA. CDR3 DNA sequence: TGCAGCGTTGAAGTCCAAGGGGGCAGGCAGTACTTC. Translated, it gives CSVEVQGGRQYF.

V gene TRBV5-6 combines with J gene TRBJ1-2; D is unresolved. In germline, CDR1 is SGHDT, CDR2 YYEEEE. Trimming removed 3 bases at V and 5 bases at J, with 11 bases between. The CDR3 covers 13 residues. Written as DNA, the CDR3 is TGTGCCAGCAGCTACGACCGAGGGTATGGCTACACCTTC. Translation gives CASSYDRGYGYTF.

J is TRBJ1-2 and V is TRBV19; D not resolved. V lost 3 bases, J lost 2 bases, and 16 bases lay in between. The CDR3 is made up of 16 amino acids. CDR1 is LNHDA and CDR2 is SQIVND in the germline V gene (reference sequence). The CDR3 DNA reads TGTGCCAGTAGTATCCGCCCACAGCTACGCAACTATGGCTACACCTTC. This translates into CASSIRPQLRNYGYTF. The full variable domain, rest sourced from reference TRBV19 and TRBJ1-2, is DGGITQSPKYLFRKEGQNVTLSCEQNLNHDAMYWYRQDPGQGLRLIYYSQIVNDFQKGDIAEGYSVSREKKESFPLTVTSAQKNPTAFYLCASSIRPQLRNYGYTFGSGTRLTVV.

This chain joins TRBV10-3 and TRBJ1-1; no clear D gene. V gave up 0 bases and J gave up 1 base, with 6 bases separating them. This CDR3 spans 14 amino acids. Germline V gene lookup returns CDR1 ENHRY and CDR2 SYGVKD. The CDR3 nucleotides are TGTGCCATCAGTGAGTCGTTTAGGAACACTGAAGCTTTCTTT. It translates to CAISESFRNTEAFF.